The 32 T cell receptor beta chains in this list originate from one sample, sequenced in a study of blood T cell repertoires in COVID-19. Profiling relied on immunoSEQ multiplex PCR, and the TCRdb table lists in-frame clones only, not all of them. The sample comprises some 100,000 clones, more than 90% of which are singletons, and around 5.7% rests with the top ten. The sample taken for sequencing was peripheral blood. These TCRs come from a man aged 65-85 years with acute or convalescent COVID-19.

This chain uses TRBV27 with TRBJ2-1, with D tentatively TRBD1 (6 bases). The V gene's germline CDR1 is MNHEY and CDR2 SMNVEV (reference sequence). This CDR3 is built from 14 residues. V lost 1 base to trimming and J lost 6 bases, with 10 bases between them. CDR3 residues: CASSLFGGLNEQFF. The CDR3 DNA sequence: TGTGCCAGCAGTTTATTTGGGGGCCTCAATGAGCAGTTCTTC.

This clone showed up just once. V usage is TRBV19 and J usage is TRBJ2-7, with 10 bases identical to TRBD1. Trimming took 11 bases from V and 2 from J; bases not matched to a gene: 12. CDR1 LNHDA and CDR2 SQIVND come from the germline V gene (reference sequence). The CDR3 sequence is 15 residues long. The CDR3 here is CAGQGIDRGPYEQYF. The CDR3, as DNA: TGTGCCGGACAAGGGATAGACAGGGGGCCCTACGAGCAGTACTTC.

The V call is TRBV7-9, the J call TRBJ2-7; D is possibly TRBD1 (6 bases). V lost 5 bases and J lost 9, with 14 bases in between. Germline V CDR1 and CDR2: SEHNR, FQNEAQ (reference sequence). There are 12 residues in the CDR3. CDR3 in amino acids: CASSPTGSGQYF. For the CDR3, the DNA is TGTGCCAGCAGCCCCACAGGGTCCGGGCAGTACTTC. Based on the CDR3 plus reference TRBV7-9 and TRBJ2-7, the full variable domain is DTGVSQNPRHKITKRGQNVTFRCDPISEHNRLYWYRQTLGQGPEFLTYFQNEAQLEKSRLLSDRFSAERPKGSFSTLEIQRTEQGDSAMYLCASSPTGSGQYFGPGTRLTVT.

This chain uses TRBV7-8 with TRBJ1-5; D is perhaps TRBD1 (5 bases). Per the germline V gene, CDR1 is SGHVS and CDR2 is FQNEAQ. CDR3 length: 14 amino acids. Trimming removed 4 bases at V and 4 bases at J, with 11 bases between. The CDR3 loop is CASSYQGWNQPQHF. DNA for the CDR3: TGTGCCAGCAGCTACCAGGGCTGGAATCAGCCCCAGCATTTT.

This rearrangement joins TRBV5-1 to TRBJ2-2; the match to TRBD2 covers 12 bases. The trim removed 3 bases at V and 1 base at J, leaving 4 bases unmatched. This CDR3 region has 17 residues. Per germline, CDR1 SGHRS and CDR2 YFSETQ. CDR3 protein: CASSSGTSGLNTGELFF. The CDR3 coding sequence is TGCGCCAGCAGCTCAGGGACTAGCGGGCTGAACACCGGGGAGCTGTTTTTT.

The chain recombines TRBV4-1 with TRBJ2-7, with a tentative D call TRBD1 (5 bases). Germline CDR1 is MGHRA and CDR2 is YSYEKL. Trimming took 1 base from V and 2 from J, leaving 12 bases between them. There are 15 residues in the CDR3. In DNA form, the CDR3 reads TGCGCCAGCAGCCAAGCTCCAGGGCCCGCCTACGAGCAGTACTTC. This codes for CASSQAPGPAYEQYF.

J is TRBJ2-2 and V is TRBV29-1, with no clear D. Germline-derived CDR1 and CDR2 are SQVTM and ANQGSEA. Trimming cost V 8 bases and J 3 bases, with 7 bases left between them. The CDR3 extends over 11 amino acids. CDR3: CSPRYTGELFF. CDR3 nucleotide sequence: TGCAGCCCCAGGTACACCGGGGAGCTGTTTTTT.

V and J are TRBV3-1 (or the pseudogene TRBV3-2) and TRBJ1-5; the D is unclear. The germline gives CDR1 LGHDT, CDR2 YNNKEL (reference sequence). Trimming shortened V by 4 bases and J by 0 bases, and 10 bases separated the two germline ends. This CDR3 contains 15 residues. CDR3 residues: CASSRTYNSNQPQHF. The CDR3 DNA follows: TGTGCCAGCAGCCGTACATACAATAGCAATCAGCCCCAGCATTTT.

The chain is built from TRBV7-3 and TRBJ2-7, with 7 bases aligning to TRBD1. The CDR3 is 14 residues long. Trimming cost V 8 bases and J 3 bases; bases outside gene matches: 10. Per germline, CDR1 SGHTA and CDR2 FQGTGA. The CDR3 reads CASSLGQGVYEQYF. CDR3 bases: TGTGCCAGCTCCTTGGGGCAGGGGGTCTACGAGCAGTACTTC.

This chain links TRBV12-3 or TRBV12-4 with TRBJ1-1, with D unresolved. The CDR3 runs to 12 residues. Trimming shortened V by 4 bases and J by 4 bases, and 7 bases separated the two germline ends. CDR3 bases: TGTGCCAGCAGTTCTCAGGTCACTGAAGCTTTCTTT. Its translation: CASSSQVTEAFF.

This chain uses TRBV5-1 with TRBJ2-3, with 15 bases aligning to TRBD2. There are 19 residues in the CDR3. V was pared by 4 bases and J by 2 bases, with 11 bases of the junction left unmatched. Germline CDR1 is SGHRS and CDR2 is YFSETQ. CDR3 loop: CASSPHRTSGRALTDTQYF. In nucleotides, the CDR3 is TGCGCCAGCAGCCCCCACCGGACTAGCGGGAGGGCCCTCACAGATACGCAGTATTTT.

CDR3 residues: CASSQADTEAFF. CDR3 DNA sequence: TGTGCCAGCAGCCAGGCTGACACTGAAGCTTTCTTT. The genes are TRBV3-1 (or the pseudogene TRBV3-2) and TRBJ1-1; D unresolved. Germline-derived CDR1 and CDR2 are LGHDT and YNNKEL (reference sequence). Trimming removed 3 bases from V and 3 bases from J, with 5 bases in between. The CDR3 length is 12 residues.

This chain uses TRBV10-2 with TRBJ2-7, with TRBD2 identical over 8 bases. Germline CDR1 reads WSHSY; CDR2 reads SAAADI. This CDR3 is built from 14 residues. The junction had 7 bases not matched to a gene; V was cut back by 3 bases and J by 6 bases. This chain's CDR3 is CASSDSERESEQYF. The CDR3 coding sequence is TGCGCCAGCAGTGATTCGGAGCGGGAGAGCGAGCAGTACTTC.

This clone was seen once. The rearrangement links TRBV6-1 to TRBJ1-2; 7 bases align to TRBD1. CDR3 length: 15 amino acids. J gave up 0 bases and V 2 bases, and 3 bases lay outside the gene matches. Germline V gene lookup returns CDR1 MNHNS and CDR2 SASEGT. The CDR3 DNA reads as TGTGCCAGCAGTGAACTCGGGACAGCTAACTATGGCTACACCTTC. It is translated as CASSELGTANYGYTF.

The genes are TRBV24-1 and TRBJ2-5, with 7 bases lining up with TRBD1. Losses at the gene ends were 7 bases for V and 5 bases for J; bases not matched to a gene: 9. Germline V lookup: CDR1 KGHDR, CDR2 SFDVKD. The CDR3 extends over 14 amino acids. The CDR3 sequence is CATRGTDQAETQYF. The CDR3 region has the DNA TGTGCCACCAGAGGGACAGATCAGGCGGAGACCCAGTACTTC.

The chain employs TRBV19 and TRBJ1-2, with D tentatively TRBD1 (5 bases). Trimming pared 1 base from V and 5 bases from J, leaving 20 bases between. The CDR3 runs to 17 residues. Germline values: CDR1 LNHDA, CDR2 SQIVND (reference sequence). The CDR3 sequence: CASSIGSGAGHFYGYTF. The CDR3 DNA reads TGTGCCAGTAGTATAGGTTCTGGTGCAGGGCATTTTTATGGCTACACCTTC.

This chain joins TRBV11-2 and TRBJ1-2, with 10 bases aligning to TRBD1. CDR3 length equals 15 residues. CDR1 and CDR2 (germline): SGHAT, FQNNGV. Trimming took 6 bases from V and 3 from J; bases not matched to a gene: 7. The CDR3 DNA reads TGTGCCAGCAGTCCCGGGACAGGGGTTCACTATGGCTACACCTTC. Its translation is CASSPGTGVHYGYTF.

The rearrangement joins TRBV12-3 or TRBV12-4 to TRBJ1-2; the D is unclear. CDR3 length: 12 residues. V lost 7 bases and J 5 bases, leaving 11 bases between the germline ends. The CDR3 protein is CASTPHLYGYTF. CDR3 bases: TGTGCCAGCACCCCCCACTTATATGGCTACACCTTC.

The chain carries TRBV9 and TRBJ1-2; 8 bases are a match to TRBD1. The CDR3 length is 13 residues. The V and J ends lost 3 bases and 8 bases, in that order; junction bases with no gene match: 6. Germline V gene sequence: CDR1 SGDLS, CDR2 YYNGEE. The CDR3 reads CASSGQDREGYTF. Here the CDR3 DNA reads TGTGCCAGCAGCGGACAGGACAGGGAGGGCTACACCTTC. The variable domain in full, with the rest retrieved from reference TRBV9 and TRBJ1-2, is DSGVTQTPKHLITATGQRVTLRCSPRSGDLSVYWYQQSLDQGLQFLIQYYNGEERAKGNILERFSAQQFPDLHSELNLSSLELGDSALYFCASSGQDREGYTFGSGTRLTVV.

The J gene is TRBJ1-1, the V gene TRBV21-1; TRBD1 is taken as the D call from the table, unchecked against the DNA. TRBV21-1 constitutes a pseudogene. The CDR3 loop spans 14 amino acids. CDR3 in DNA: TGTGCCAGCAGCATAGGACAGGGTGGCACTGAAGCTTTCTTT. Translation gives CASSIGQGGTEAFF.

V usage is TRBV19 and J usage is TRBJ2-5; no firm D call. The germline CDR1 and CDR2 sequences are LNHDA and SQIVND (reference sequence). Trimming stripped 8 bases from V and 4 bases from J, with 14 bases between. There are 13 residues in the CDR3. The CDR3 region is CASLPPFGETQYF. CDR3 DNA sequence: TGTGCCAGTCTACCTCCCTTTGGAGAGACCCAGTACTTC. The full variable domain, completed using reference TRBV19 and TRBJ2-5, is DGGITQSPKYLFRKEGQNVTLSCEQNLNHDAMYWYRQDPGQGLRLIYYSQIVNDFQKGDIAEGYSVSREKKESFPLTVTSAQKNPTAFYLCASLPPFGETQYFGPGTRLLVL.

This clone was recorded once. The V call is TRBV5-5, the J call TRBJ2-5, with 10 bases identical to TRBD1. The J segment lost 5 bases and the V segment lost 3 bases, leaving 7 bases of the junction unmatched. This CDR3 comprises 15 residues. The V gene's germline CDR1 is SGHKS and CDR2 YYEKEE (reference sequence). The CDR3 reads CASSSSGTGEETQYF. In DNA form, the CDR3 reads TGTGCCAGCAGCTCCTCCGGGACAGGGGAGGAGACCCAGTACTTC.

V gene TRBV4-1 combines with J gene TRBJ2-5; 9 bases align to TRBD1. Losses at the gene ends were 0 bases for V and 5 bases for J; bases not matched to a gene: 10. The CDR3 is 17 residues long. Germline V CDR1 and CDR2: MGHRA, YSYEKL. The CDR3: CASSQEGTGRLRETQYF. CDR3 coding DNA: TGCGCCAGCAGCCAAGAGGGGACAGGGCGACTGAGGGAGACCCAGTACTTC.

This chain uses TRBV28 with TRBJ1-5; D not resolved. This CDR3 comprises 14 residues. Germline V gene data show CDR1 as MDHEN and CDR2 as SYDVKM. Between the trimmed V and J ends, which lost 4 bases and 7 bases, there was a span of 14 bases. CDR3 in amino acids: CASSYPGTRQPQHF. The DNA for the CDR3 is TGTGCCAGCAGTTACCCGGGCACTAGACAGCCCCAGCATTTT.

The chain links TRBV12-3 or TRBV12-4 to TRBJ2-2, with D perhaps matching TRBD1 (5 bases). Trimming stripped 7 bases from V and 6 bases from J, with 12 bases between. CDR3 length: 13 amino acids. CDR3 in amino acids: CASTPRASGELFF. The CDR3, as DNA: TGTGCCAGCACCCCCAGGGCGTCCGGGGAGCTGTTTTTT.

The J gene is TRBJ1-2, the V gene TRBV5-4, with 8 bases lining up with TRBD1. The germline CDR1 and CDR2 sequences are SGHNT and YYREEE (reference sequence). V trimming: 4 bases; J trimming: 4 bases; junction bases outside the gene matches: 9. The CDR3 is 15 amino acids. Here the CDR3 reads CASSQPDRASYGYTF. The CDR3 DNA reads TGTGCCAGCAGCCAACCGGACAGGGCTTCCTATGGCTACACCTTC.

The rearrangement uses TRBV5-1 and TRBJ2-3; 8 nucleotides align to TRBD2. The CDR3 is 15 residues long. Germline CDR1 and CDR2: SGHRS and YFSETQ. V dropped 1 base and J dropped 4; count of bases not matched to a gene: 5. CDR3 residues: CASSLMRGAADTQYF. CDR3 nucleotide sequence: TGCGCCAGCAGCTTGATGCGGGGGGCTGCAGATACGCAGTATTTT.

The rearrangement uses TRBV5-1 and TRBJ2-2; 12 nucleotides match TRBD2. CDR1 SGHRS and CDR2 YFSETQ come from the germline V gene. The J segment lost 2 bases and the V segment lost 4 bases, leaving 3 bases of the junction unmatched. CDR3 length: 16 amino acids. CDR3 coding DNA: TGCGCCAGCAGCCCCGGACTAGCGGGAAACACCGGGGAGCTGTTTTTT. Encoded protein: CASSPGLAGNTGELFF.

The chain links TRBV7-8 to TRBJ2-1, with TRBD1 identical over 7 bases. Germline values: CDR1 SGHVS, CDR2 FQNEAQ. Trimming took 5 bases from V and 10 from J; bases not matched to a gene: 5. The CDR3 is made up of 12 amino acids. The CDR3 protein is CASSLYRGEQFF. The CDR3, as DNA: TGTGCCAGCAGCCTATACAGGGGAGAGCAGTTCTTC.

As DNA, the CDR3 is TGCGCCAGCAGCTTGGACGGGACAGTTAACACTGAAGCTTTCTTT. Its translation: CASSLDGTVNTEAFF. V gene TRBV5-1 combines with J gene TRBJ1-1; 7 nucleotides agree with TRBD1. With 0 bases clipped from V and 2 bases from J, the junction kept 4 bases outside the gene matches. Germline V gene data show CDR1 as SGHRS and CDR2 as YFSETQ. This CDR3 comprises 15 residues.

This rearrangement joins TRBV9 to TRBJ1-4; TRBD1 agrees at 7 bases. This CDR3 contains 17 residues. Per the germline V gene, CDR1 is SGDLS and CDR2 is YYNGEE. With 0 bases clipped from V and 1 base from J, the junction kept 6 bases outside the gene matches. DNA for the CDR3: TGTGCCAGCAGCGTAGGTGCAGGGGGAGGAACTAATGAAAAACTGTTTTTT. Translation gives CASSVGAGGGTNEKLFF. The full variable domain, completed using reference TRBV9 and TRBJ1-4, is DSGVTQTPKHLITATGQRVTLRCSPRSGDLSVYWYQQSLDQGLQFLIQYYNGEERAKGNILERFSAQQFPDLHSELNLSSLELGDSALYFCASSVGAGGGTNEKLFFGSGTQLSVL.

The rearrangement joins TRBV27 to TRBJ1-1; 10 bases are shared with TRBD1. This CDR3 comprises 16 residues. The germline CDR1 and CDR2 sequences are MNHEY and SMNVEV (reference sequence). J lost 2 bases, V lost 7 bases, and 10 bases had no gene match. This chain's CDR3 is CASKGAGTGENTEAFF. In DNA form, the CDR3 reads TGTGCCAGCAAGGGTGCCGGGACAGGGGAAAACACTGAAGCTTTCTTT.